Following are 5 T cell receptor beta chains from one sample sequenced in a study of human T cells and chemical hapten exposure. Time point of the sample: patch test 1, 2 weeks after DPC sensitization. Treatment here: therapeutic diphenylcyclopropenone sensitization with weekly scalp DPC. One entry per CDR3 protein results from TCRdb running MiXCR on the RACE reads. The sample shows tens of thousands of distinct CDR3 sequences, approximately 12% of them seen only once. The sequencing here drew on whole blood, taken in connection with sensitization to the hapten diphenylcyclopropenone (DPC). These receptors all come from a woman aged 45-65 years with alopecia areata. Some clones in this sample may be carry-over from other donors' samples.

This clonotype was observed a few times. The V gene is TRBV6-1, the J gene TRBJ2-6; D is uncertain. V was pared by 4 bases and J by 5 bases, with 6 bases between. This CDR3 has 13 residues. Germline assignment: CDR1 MNHNS and CDR2 SASEGT. In DNA, the CDR3 is TGTGCCAGCAGTGTCACTTGGGCCAACGTCCTGACTTTC. It yields the protein CASSVTWANVLTF.

This clonotype appeared many times. The chain employs TRBV10-3 and TRBJ2-1, with TRBD2 matching over 14 bases. The length of the CDR3 is 16 residues. V lost 5 bases, J lost 6 bases, and 6 bases stayed unmatched. CDR1 and CDR2 from the germline V gene are ENHRY and SYGVKD. CDR3: CAISSGLAGGVNEQFF. In DNA form, the CDR3 reads TGTGCCATCAGTAGCGGACTAGCGGGGGGCGTCAATGAGCAGTTCTTC.

The chain uses TRBV6-6 and TRBJ2-1, with TRBD2 identical over 7 bases. CDR1 and CDR2 (germline): MNHNY, SVGAGI (reference sequence). The CDR3 extends over 17 amino acids. V shed 5 bases, J shed 6 bases, and the junction held 16 bases outside the gene matches. This chain's CDR3 is CASSRKGDYSGGNEQFF. The CDR3 DNA reads as TGTGCCAGCAGTCGAAAAGGGGACTACTCGGGCGGCAATGAGCAGTTCTTC.

The J gene is TRBJ2-2, the V gene TRBV5-8; TRBD1 matches 9 bases. Germline loops: CDR1 SGHTS, CDR2 YDEGEE. This CDR3 spans 16 amino acids. Trimming removed 2 bases from V and 5 bases from J; junction bases left unmatched: 7. The CDR3 reads CASSLGDRVNTGELFF. The CDR3, as DNA: TGTGCCAGCAGCTTAGGGGACAGGGTGAATACCGGGGAGCTGTTTTTT.

The rearrangement joins TRBV7-9 to TRBJ1-6; D is unclear. Germline assignment: CDR1 SEHNR and CDR2 FQNEAQ (reference sequence). The germline V and J ends were trimmed by 5 bases and 9 bases, with 17 bases remaining between them. CDR3 size: 15 residues. In DNA form, the CDR3 reads TGTGCCAGCAGCCCCCTAGGTCTGGGGAGTTCACCCCTCCACTTT. Protein: CASSPLGLGSSPLHF.